The 4 T cell receptor beta chains given below trace back to one sample, sequenced in a study of T cells in Graves' hyperthyroidism and ophthalmopathy (dated by TCRdb to the late 2010s). The receptor library was made with multiplex PCR. TCRdb shows the sequencer as Illumina HiSeq 2000. Amplification of TCR beta CDR3 regions was carried out from RNA transcripts. The TCR CDR3 was subjected to a first round of RT-PCR using the HTBI primer set and the Qiagen OneStep RT-PCR kit. The public reads were reanalyzed by TCRdb: fastp trimming at Q25, MiXCR alignment, in-frame beta chains only. Rows are combined by CDR3 protein, so each entry shows the most common genes and DNA. This sample has 450,000 to 650,000 distinct CDR3 sequences in its table, and 12% to 15% of those were observed once. The ten largest clones add up to less than 9% of the sample. Sequenced material: blood. These receptor sequences come from a woman aged 18-35 years with Graves' ophthalmopathy.

This clonotype appeared many times. The rearrangement joins TRBV7-8 to TRBJ2-1; D unresolved. The CDR3 has 15 amino acids. With 5 bases removed from V and 3 bases from J, the gap between germline ends came to 14 bases. Germline-derived CDR1 and CDR2 are SGHVS and FQNEAQ. The CDR3 region has the DNA TGTGCCAGCAGCCCCGATCTTCTAGTCTACAATGAGCAGTTCTTC. Protein sequence: CASSPDLLVYNEQFF.

The chain links TRBV14 to TRBJ1-5, with a possible D match to TRBD1 (6 bases). The V gene lost 1 base and the J gene lost 1 base, with 14 bases spanning the gap. This CDR3 contains 17 residues. The germline V gene has CDR1 SGHDN and CDR2 FVKESK. The CDR3 DNA is TGTGCCAGCAGCCAAGTCCCCAGAGGGGGAAGCAATCAGCCCCAGCATTTT. Its translation: CASSQVPRGGSNQPQHF.

Many counts were recorded for this clonotype. The chain links TRBV7-8 to TRBJ2-3; 7 nucleotides agree with TRBD2. CDR3 length: 17 amino acids. Germline assignment: CDR1 SGHVS and CDR2 FQNEAQ. V was clipped by 4 bases and J by 0 bases; unmatched bases: 10. CDR3 coding DNA: TGTGCCAGCAGCTACCCCTTCGGCGGGGGTAGCACAGATACGCAGTATTTT. Translated: CASSYPFGGGSTDTQYF.

This clonotype was seen ten or more times. V and J are TRBV7-2 and TRBJ2-1; TRBD1 agrees at 9 bases. Germline V gives CDR1 SGHTA, CDR2 FQGNSA. The V and J ends lost 4 bases and 6 bases, in that order; junction bases with no gene match: 7. The CDR3 totals 15 residues. The CDR3 loop reads CASSSRQGGVNEQFF. The DNA for the CDR3 is TGTGCCAGCAGCTCCCGACAGGGGGGGGTCAATGAGCAGTTCTTC.